One sample yielded the 4 T cell receptor beta chains listed below, sequenced in a study of cytomegalovirus exposure and HLA in healthy donors. PCR amplification relied on 60 Vbeta primers (plus 13 Jbeta primers). Clones were read by immunoSEQ multiplex PCR, and TCRdb kept only the in-frame ones, dropping some. The table includes approximately 50,000 clones, around 83% detected once. Sequencing was performed on PBMCs. Source of these receptors: a man aged 25-45 years in good health and CMV-seronegative.

This sequence joins TRBV15 and TRBJ2-7; 12 bases are shared with TRBD2. The length of the CDR3 is 16 residues. Germline CDR1 and CDR2: LNHNV and YYDKDF (reference sequence). The J segment lost 2 bases and the V segment lost 0 bases, leaving 2 bases of the junction unmatched. CDR3 amino acids: CATSRELAGGAYEQYF. The CDR3 DNA reads TGTGCCACCAGCAGAGAACTAGCGGGAGGCGCCTACGAGCAGTACTTC.

Notes on this clone: At one end the junction does not follow the germline gene, possibly because of a read error. The CDR3 sequence: CATQGQGVTGTEASF. The CDR3 region has the DNA TGTGCCACGCAGGGACAGGGGGTGACGGGCACTGAAGCTTCCTTT. The chain employs TRBV10-3 and TRBJ1-1, with 11 bases aligning to TRBD1. The length of the CDR3 is 15 residues. Germline V gene sequence: CDR1 ENHRY, CDR2 SYGVKD.

This clone was picked up a small number of times. The chain couples TRBV10-3 to TRBJ1-3; D possibly corresponds to TRBD1 (5 bases). The length of the CDR3 is 14 residues. The V and J ends lost 2 bases and 0 bases respectively, with 5 bases between them. Germline V gene lookup returns CDR1 ENHRY and CDR2 SYGVKD. The CDR3 nucleotides read TGTGCCATCAGTGAGAGGGGCTCTGGAAACACCATATATTTT. Encoded protein: CAISERGSGNTIYF.

The chain couples TRBV7-9 to TRBJ2-7; D gene uncertain. This CDR3 spans 12 amino acids. Trimming removed 5 bases at V and 4 bases at J, with 9 bases between. The germline V gene has CDR1 SEHNR and CDR2 FQNEAQ (reference sequence). The CDR3 region is CASSPEQYEQYF. The DNA of the CDR3 is TGTGCCAGCAGCCCCGAACAATACGAGCAGTACTTC. Using reference TRBV7-9 and TRBJ2-7 for the parts outside the CDR3, the full variable domain is DTGVSQNPRHKITKRGQNVTFRCDPISEHNRLYWYRQTLGQGPEFLTYFQNEAQLEKSRLLSDRFSAERPKGSFSTLEIQRTEQGDSAMYLCASSPEQYEQYFGPGTRLTVT.